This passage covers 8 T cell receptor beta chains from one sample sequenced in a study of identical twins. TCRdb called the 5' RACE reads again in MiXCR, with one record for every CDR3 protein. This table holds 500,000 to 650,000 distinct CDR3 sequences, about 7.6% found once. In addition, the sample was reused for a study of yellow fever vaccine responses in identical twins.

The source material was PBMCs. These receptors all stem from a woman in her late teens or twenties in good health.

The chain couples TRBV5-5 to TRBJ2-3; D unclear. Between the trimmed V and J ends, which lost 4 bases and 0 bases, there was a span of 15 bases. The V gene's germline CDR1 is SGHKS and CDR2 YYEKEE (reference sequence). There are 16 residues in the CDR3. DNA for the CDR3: TGTGCCAGCAGCGACGATCCTCCGTGGAGCACAGATACGCAGTATTTT. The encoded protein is CASSDDPPWSTDTQYF.

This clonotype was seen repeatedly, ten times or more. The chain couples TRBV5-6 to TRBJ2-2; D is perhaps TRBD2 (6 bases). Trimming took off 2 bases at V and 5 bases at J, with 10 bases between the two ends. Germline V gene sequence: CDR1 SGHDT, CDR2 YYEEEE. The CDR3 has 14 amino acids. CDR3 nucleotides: TGTGCCAGCAGCTTTGGAGGGTGGACCGGGGAGCTGTTTTTT. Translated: CASSFGGWTGELFF.

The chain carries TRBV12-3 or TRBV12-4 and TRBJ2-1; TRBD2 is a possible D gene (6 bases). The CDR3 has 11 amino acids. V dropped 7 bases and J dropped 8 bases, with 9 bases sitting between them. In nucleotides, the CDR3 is TGTGCCAGCACCCGGGGGTATGAGCAGTTCTTC. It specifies CASTRGYEQFF.

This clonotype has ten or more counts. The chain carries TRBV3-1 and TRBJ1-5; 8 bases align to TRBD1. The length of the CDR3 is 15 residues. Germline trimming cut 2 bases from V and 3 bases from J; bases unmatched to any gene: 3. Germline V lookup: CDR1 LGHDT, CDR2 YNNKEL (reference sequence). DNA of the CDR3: TGTGCCAGCAGCCAATGGACAGGGAACAATCAGCCCCAGCATTTT. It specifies CASSQWTGNNQPQHF.

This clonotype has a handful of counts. The CDR3 loop is CSARTGNEVADTQYF. For the CDR3, the DNA is TGCAGTGCTCGAACTGGGAACGAGGTGGCAGATACGCAGTATTTT. The V call is TRBV20-1, the J call TRBJ2-3; no firm D call. The V end lost 5 bases, the J end lost 4 bases, and 19 bases lay between the germline ends. In germline, CDR1 is DFQATT, CDR2 SNEGSKA (reference sequence). There are 15 residues in the CDR3.

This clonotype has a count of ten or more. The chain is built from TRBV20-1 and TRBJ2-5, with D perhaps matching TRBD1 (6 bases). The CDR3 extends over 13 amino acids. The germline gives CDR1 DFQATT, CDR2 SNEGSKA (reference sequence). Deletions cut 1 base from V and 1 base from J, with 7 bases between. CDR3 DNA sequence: TGCAGTGCTAGAGGGACAGCCCAAGAGACCCAGTACTTC. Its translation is CSARGTAQETQYF.

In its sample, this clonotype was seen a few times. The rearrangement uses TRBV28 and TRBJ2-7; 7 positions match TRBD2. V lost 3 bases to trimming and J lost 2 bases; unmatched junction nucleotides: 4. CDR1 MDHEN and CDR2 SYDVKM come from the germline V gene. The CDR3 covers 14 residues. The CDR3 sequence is CASSLGLPTYEQYF. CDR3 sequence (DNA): TGTGCCAGCAGTTTGGGACTACCTACCTACGAGCAGTACTTC.

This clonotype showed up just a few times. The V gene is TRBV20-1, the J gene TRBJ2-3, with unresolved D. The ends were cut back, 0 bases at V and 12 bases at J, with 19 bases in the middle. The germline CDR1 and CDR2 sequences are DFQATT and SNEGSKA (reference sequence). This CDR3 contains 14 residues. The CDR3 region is CSARDRRLPRYQYF. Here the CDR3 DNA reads TGCAGTGCTAGAGATAGACGGTTACCCCGATATCAGTATTTT.